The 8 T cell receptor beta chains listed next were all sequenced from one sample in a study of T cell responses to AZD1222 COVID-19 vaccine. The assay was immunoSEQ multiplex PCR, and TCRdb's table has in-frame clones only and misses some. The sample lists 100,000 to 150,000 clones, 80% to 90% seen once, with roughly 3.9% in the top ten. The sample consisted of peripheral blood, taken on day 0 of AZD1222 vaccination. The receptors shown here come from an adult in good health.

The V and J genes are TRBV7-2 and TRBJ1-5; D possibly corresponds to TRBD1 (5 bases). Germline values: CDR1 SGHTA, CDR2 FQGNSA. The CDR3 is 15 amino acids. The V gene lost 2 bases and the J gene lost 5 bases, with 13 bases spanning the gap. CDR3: CASSLKQGGYQPQHF. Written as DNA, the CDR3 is TGTGCCAGCAGCTTAAAGCAGGGAGGGTATCAGCCCCAGCATTTT.

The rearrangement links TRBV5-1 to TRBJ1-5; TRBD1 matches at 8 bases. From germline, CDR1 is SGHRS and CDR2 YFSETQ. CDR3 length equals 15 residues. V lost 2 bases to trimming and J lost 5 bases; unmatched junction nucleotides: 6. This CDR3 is CASSFNRDRYQPQHF. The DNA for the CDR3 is TGCGCCAGCAGCTTTAACCGGGACAGGTATCAGCCCCAGCATTTT.

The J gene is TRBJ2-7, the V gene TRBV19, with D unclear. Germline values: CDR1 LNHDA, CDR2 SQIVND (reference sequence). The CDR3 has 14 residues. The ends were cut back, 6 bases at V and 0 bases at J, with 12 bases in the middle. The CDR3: CASRGLRSSYEQYF. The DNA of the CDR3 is TGTGCCAGTAGGGGATTACGCAGCTCCTACGAGCAGTACTTC.

Here the CDR3 reads CASSQVQTGANVLTF. The CDR3 DNA follows: TGCGCCAGCAGCCAGGTACAAACTGGGGCCAACGTCCTGACTTTC. J is TRBJ2-6 and V is TRBV4-3; D gene uncertain. The germline CDR1 and CDR2 sequences are LGHNA and YSLEER. This CDR3 spans 15 amino acids. The V gene lost 3 bases and the J gene lost 2 bases, with 8 bases spanning the gap.

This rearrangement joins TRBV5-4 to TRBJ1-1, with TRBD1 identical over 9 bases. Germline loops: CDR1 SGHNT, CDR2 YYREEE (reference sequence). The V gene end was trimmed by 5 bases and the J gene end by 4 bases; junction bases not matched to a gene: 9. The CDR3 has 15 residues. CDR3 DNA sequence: TGTGCCAGCAGTCAAAACAGGGGGCTTGGCACTGAAGCTTTCTTT. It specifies CASSQNRGLGTEAFF.

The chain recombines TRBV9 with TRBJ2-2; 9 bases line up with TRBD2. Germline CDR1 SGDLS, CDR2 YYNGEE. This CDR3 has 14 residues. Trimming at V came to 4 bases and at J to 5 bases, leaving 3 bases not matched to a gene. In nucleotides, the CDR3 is TGTGCCAGCAGCTTCAGCGGGGGGACCGGGGAGCTGTTTTTT. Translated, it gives CASSFSGGTGELFF.

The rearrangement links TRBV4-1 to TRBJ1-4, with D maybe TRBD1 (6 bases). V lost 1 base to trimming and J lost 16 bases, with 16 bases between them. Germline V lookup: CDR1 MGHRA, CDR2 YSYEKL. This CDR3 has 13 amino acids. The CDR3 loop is CASSQGNWDITFF. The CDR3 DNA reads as TGCGCCAGCAGCCAAGGGAACTGGGACATAACGTTTTTT.

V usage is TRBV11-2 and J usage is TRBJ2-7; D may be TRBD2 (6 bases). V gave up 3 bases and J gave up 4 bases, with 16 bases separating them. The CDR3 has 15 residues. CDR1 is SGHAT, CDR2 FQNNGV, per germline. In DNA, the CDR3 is TGTGCCAGCAGCTTGAGGTACGGGAGTTATTACGAGCAGTACTTC. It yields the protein CASSLRYGSYYEQYF.